This TCR beta chain was recovered during a study of technical replicates of blood from a handful of donors (TCRdb year 2017). From its cysteine to its phenylalanine, the CDR3 spans 16 amino acids. The read is trimmed to its CDR3 DNA, 48 bases read in frame from base 1. V loses 2 bases at its end and J loses 2 bases; junction bases beyond the gene matches: 9. The germline V gene gives CDR1 as MNHNS and CDR2 as SASEGT. Library method: the immunoSEQ multiplex PCR assay. Drawn from immuneACCESS, this table holds only the in-frame rearrangements with V and J called that TCRdb kept. Clones are partly lost; checked studies trace under half to an unresolved V gene and leave the rest unexplained. This sample comprises about 49,000 clones, about 94% of them detected only once. Of the sample, around 3.9% is held by the ten largest clones. In regard to this clone: It lacks a known antigen. Nothing much larger sits one base from this clone, and base qualities are not available.

The rearrangement combines TRBV6-1 with TRBJ2-7; the junction holds 7 bases that match TRBD2. The TCR sequence derives from a human donor in good health. Some clones in this sample may be carry-over from other donors' samples. The sequenced sample was PBMCs. The CDR3 is CASSEWKLASTYEQYF. Read as DNA, the sequence is TGTGCCAGCAGTGAATGGAAACTAGCGAGCACCTACGAGCAGTACTTC.